This T cell receptor beta chain was captured by sequencing in a study of blood T cell repertoires in COVID-19. Produced via immunoSEQ multiplex PCR; TCRdb's table is partial and in-frame only. The sample carries about 37,000 clones, about nine tenths recorded once. In its sample, this clone was seen a few times. Germline V gene data show CDR1 as SGHVS and CDR2 as FNYEAQ. The CDR3 length is 13 residues. Trimming stripped 5 bases from V and 9 bases from J, with 11 bases between. The receptor's source is a human donor in a cohort sampled during active COVID-19. Sample: peripheral blood. This chain connects TRBV7-6 to TRBJ1-6; D gene ambiguous. The CDR3 region has the DNA TGTGCCAGCAGCCCCACTTGGTTTTCACCCCTCCACTTT. Protein: CASSPTWFSPLHF.